The clone carrying this TCR beta chain was recorded a few times. Its matching antigen is unknown. This sample was included in a study of T cells in Graves' hyperthyroidism and ophthalmopathy. Active moderate-to-severe ophthalmopathy, Clinical Activity Score at least 3, NOSPECS at least 4, under 3 months' duration. 9.5 to 10 ml fresh peripheral blood yielded the PBMCs. V lost 3 bases to trimming and J lost 8 bases, with 10 bases between them. In germline, CDR1 is SQVTM, CDR2 ANQGSEA. The CDR3 extends over 11 amino acids. It was RNA transcripts that yielded the amplified TCR beta CDR3 regions. First-round RT-PCR of the TCR CDR3 relied on the HTBI primer set. MiXCR, applied by TCRdb to the multiplex PCR reads, yields one record per CDR3 protein. The table includes a few hundred thousand distinct CDR3 sequences, approximately 14% detected once. The study, taken as a whole, reports: In validation, the model predicted ophthalmopathy. These predictions came a median approximately 6.5 months before onset.

The V gene is TRBV29-1, the J gene TRBJ1-2, with no clear D. This sequence originates from a woman between 25 and 40 years old with Graves' ophthalmopathy. The sequencing sample was made of blood. CDR3 DNA sequence: TGCAGCGTTGATAGCGGGGAAGGCTACACCTTC. It encodes CSVDSGEGYTF.